This TCR beta chain was observed in a study of PD-L1 blockade in urothelial cancer. Turning to the study itself: About 90% of the roughly 30 patients were men who had bladder-origin urothelial cancer. Analyses used blood from 3 weeks (second dose) and 6 weeks after treatment start. Each blood sample yielded a median of roughly 140,000 T cells.

Locally advanced or metastatic urothelial carcinoma was diagnosed in the patients. CDR3 length equals 16 residues. Germline V CDR1 and CDR2: SGHDT, YYEEEE. The trim removed 1 base at V and 6 bases at J, leaving 5 bases unmatched. TCRdb's table, derived via immunoSEQ multiplex PCR, lists solely in-frame clones and lacks some. The data show some 20,000 clones, with almost 90% seen just once and 3.7% held by the top ten. This sequence originates from a man aged 45-65 years with urothelial cancer. This chain links TRBV5-6 with TRBJ2-4; TRBD2 aligns across 12 bases. The sequencing used PBMCs, collected around atezolizumab (anti-PD-L1) treatment. This CDR3 is CASSLYLAGGGNIQYF. CDR3 in DNA: TGTGCCAGCAGCTTGTACCTAGCGGGAGGGGGAAACATTCAGTACTTC.